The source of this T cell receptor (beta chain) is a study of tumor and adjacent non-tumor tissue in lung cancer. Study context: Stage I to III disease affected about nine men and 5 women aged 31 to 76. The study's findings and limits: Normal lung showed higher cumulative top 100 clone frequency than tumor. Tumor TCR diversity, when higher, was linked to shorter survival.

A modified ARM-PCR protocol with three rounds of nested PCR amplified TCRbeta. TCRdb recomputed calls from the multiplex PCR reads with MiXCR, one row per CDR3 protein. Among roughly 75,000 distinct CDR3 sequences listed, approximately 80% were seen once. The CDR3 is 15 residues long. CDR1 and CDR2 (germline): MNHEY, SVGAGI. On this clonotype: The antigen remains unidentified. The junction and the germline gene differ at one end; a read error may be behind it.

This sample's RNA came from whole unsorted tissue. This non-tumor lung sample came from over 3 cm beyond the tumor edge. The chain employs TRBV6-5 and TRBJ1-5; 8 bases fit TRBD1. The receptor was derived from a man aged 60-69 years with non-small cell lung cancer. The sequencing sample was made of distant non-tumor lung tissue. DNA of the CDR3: TGCACCAGCAATTACAGTGGACAGGGTAGTCAGCCCCAGCATTTT. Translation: CTSNYSGQGSQPQHF.